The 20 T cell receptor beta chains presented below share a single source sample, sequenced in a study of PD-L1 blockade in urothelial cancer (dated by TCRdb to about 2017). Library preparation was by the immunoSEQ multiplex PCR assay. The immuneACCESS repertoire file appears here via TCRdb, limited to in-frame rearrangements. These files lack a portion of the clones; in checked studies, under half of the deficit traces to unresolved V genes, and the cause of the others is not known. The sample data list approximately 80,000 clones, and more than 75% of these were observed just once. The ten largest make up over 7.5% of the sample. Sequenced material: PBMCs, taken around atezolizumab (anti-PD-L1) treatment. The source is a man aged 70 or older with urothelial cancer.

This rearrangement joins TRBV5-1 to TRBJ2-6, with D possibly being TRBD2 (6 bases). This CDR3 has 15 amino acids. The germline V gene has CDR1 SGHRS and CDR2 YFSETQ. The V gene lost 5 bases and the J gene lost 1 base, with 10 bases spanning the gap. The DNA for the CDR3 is TGCGCCAGCAGGTCCGGGGGTTCTGGGGCCAACGTCCTGACTTTC. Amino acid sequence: CASRSGGSGANVLTF.

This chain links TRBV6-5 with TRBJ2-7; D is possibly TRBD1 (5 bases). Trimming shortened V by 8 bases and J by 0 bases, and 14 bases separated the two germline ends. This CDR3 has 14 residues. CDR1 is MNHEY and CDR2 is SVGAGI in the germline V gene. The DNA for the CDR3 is TGTGCCAGCCAAGGACATCTCGTCTCCTACGAGCAGTACTTC. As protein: CASQGHLVSYEQYF.

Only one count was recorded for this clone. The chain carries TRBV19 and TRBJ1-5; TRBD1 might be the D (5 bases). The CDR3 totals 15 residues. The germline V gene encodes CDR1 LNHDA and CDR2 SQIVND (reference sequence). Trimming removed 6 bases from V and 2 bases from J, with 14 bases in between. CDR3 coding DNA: TGTGCCAGTAGATTGGGAGGGGTAGGCAATCAGCCCCAGCATTTT. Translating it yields CASRLGGVGNQPQHF.

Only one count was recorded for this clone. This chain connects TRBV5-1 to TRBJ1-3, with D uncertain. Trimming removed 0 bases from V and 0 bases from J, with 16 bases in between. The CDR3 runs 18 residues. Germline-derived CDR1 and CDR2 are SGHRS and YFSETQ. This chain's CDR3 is CASSLAGWSGVSGNTIYF. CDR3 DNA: TGCGCCAGCAGCTTGGCCGGTTGGAGCGGGGTCTCTGGAAACACCATATATTTT.

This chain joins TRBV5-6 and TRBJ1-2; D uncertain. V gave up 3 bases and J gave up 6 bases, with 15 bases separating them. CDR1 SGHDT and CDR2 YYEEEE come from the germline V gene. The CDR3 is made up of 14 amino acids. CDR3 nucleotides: TGTGCCAGCAGCTCTAATTGGGCTGGGCATGGCTACACCTTC. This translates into CASSSNWAGHGYTF.

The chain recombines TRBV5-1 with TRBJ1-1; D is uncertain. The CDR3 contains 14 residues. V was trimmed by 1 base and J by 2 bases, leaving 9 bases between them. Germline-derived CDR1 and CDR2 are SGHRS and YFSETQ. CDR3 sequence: CASSLLSENTEAFF. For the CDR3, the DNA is TGCGCCAGCAGCTTGCTGTCAGAAAACACTGAAGCTTTCTTT.

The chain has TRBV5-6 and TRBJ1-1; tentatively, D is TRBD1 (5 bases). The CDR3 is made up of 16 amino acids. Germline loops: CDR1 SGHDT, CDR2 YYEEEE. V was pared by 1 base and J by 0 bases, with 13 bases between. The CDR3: CASSLTLTAMNTEAFF. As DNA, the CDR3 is TGTGCCAGCAGCTTGACACTGACAGCTATGAACACTGAAGCTTTCTTT.

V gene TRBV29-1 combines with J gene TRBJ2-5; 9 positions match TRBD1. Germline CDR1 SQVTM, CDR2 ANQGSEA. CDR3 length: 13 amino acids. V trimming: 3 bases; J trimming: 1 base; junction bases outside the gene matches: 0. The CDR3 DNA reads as TGCAGCGTTGAGGGACAGGGCCAAGAGACCCAGTACTTC. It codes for CSVEGQGQETQYF.

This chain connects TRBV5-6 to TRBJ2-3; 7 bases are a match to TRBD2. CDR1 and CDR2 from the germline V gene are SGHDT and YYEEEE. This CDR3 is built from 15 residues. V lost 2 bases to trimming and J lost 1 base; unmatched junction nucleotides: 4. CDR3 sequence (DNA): TGTGCCAGCAGCTTTTTCCTAGCGGGCACAGATACGCAGTATTTT. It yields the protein CASSFFLAGTDTQYF.

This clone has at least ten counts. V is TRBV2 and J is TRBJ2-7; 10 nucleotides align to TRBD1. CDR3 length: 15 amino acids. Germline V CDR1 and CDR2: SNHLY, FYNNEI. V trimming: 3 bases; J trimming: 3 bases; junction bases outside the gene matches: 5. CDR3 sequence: CASSEAGQGGYEQYF. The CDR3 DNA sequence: TGTGCCAGCAGTGAGGCAGGACAGGGGGGCTACGAGCAGTACTTC.

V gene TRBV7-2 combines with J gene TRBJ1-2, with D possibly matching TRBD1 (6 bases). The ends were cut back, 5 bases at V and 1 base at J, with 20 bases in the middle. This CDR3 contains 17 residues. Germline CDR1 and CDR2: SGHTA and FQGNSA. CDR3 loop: CASSLRTVQTVNYGYTF. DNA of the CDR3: TGTGCCAGCAGCCTTCGGACAGTACAAACCGTTAACTATGGCTACACCTTC. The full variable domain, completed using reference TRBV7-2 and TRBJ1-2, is GAGVSQSPSNKVTEKGKDVELRCDPISGHTALYWYRQSLGQGLEFLIYFQGNSAPDKSGLPSDRFSAERTGGSVSTLTIQRTQQEDSAVYLCASSLRTVQTVNYGYTFGSGTRLTVV.

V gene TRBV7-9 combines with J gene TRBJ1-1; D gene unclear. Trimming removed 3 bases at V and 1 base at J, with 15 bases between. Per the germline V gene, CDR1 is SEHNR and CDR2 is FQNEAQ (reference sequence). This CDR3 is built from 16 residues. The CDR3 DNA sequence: TGTGCCAGCAGCTTCTCAAAAGCCTCAGGGAACACTGAAGCTTTCTTT. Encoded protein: CASSFSKASGNTEAFF.

This CDR3 reads CASSYGQGHQPQHF. The DNA of the CDR3 is TGTGCCAGCAGTTACGGACAGGGCCATCAGCCCCAGCATTTT. This chain joins TRBV6-5 and TRBJ1-5, with 8 nucleotides matching TRBD1. The CDR3 contains 14 residues. J lost 5 bases, V lost 2 bases, and 2 bases had no gene match. Germline assignment: CDR1 MNHEY and CDR2 SVGAGI.

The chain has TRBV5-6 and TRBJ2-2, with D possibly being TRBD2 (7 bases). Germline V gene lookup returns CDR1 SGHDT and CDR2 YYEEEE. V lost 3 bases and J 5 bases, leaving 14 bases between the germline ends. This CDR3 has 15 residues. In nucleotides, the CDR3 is TGTGCCAGCAGCTACCAGGGAGGGGGAACCGGGGAGCTGTTTTTT. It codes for CASSYQGGGTGELFF.

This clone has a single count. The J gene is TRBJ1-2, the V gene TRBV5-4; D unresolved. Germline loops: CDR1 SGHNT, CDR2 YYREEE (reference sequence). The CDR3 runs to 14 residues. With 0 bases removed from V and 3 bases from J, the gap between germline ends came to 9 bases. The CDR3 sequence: CASSLATVDYGYTF. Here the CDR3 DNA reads TGTGCCAGCAGCTTGGCGACTGTCGACTATGGCTACACCTTC. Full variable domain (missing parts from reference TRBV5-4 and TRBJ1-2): ETGVTQSPTHLIKTRGQQVTLRCSSQSGHNTVSWYQQALGQGPQFIFQYYREEENGRGNFPPRFSGLQFPNYSSELNVNALELDDSALYLCASSLATVDYGYTFGSGTRLTVV.

Here the CDR3 DNA reads TGTGCCACCAGCCCCCCTCTCAGAGCGGGGGGACACTACAATGAGCAGTTCTTC. It is translated as CATSPPLRAGGHYNEQFF. The J gene is TRBJ2-1, the V gene TRBV15, with TRBD2 matching 9 bases. V shed 5 bases, J shed 3 bases, and the junction held 14 bases outside the gene matches. The CDR3 is 18 residues long. Per germline, CDR1 LNHNV and CDR2 YYDKDF (reference sequence).

Here the CDR3 DNA reads TGTGCCAGCAGCTTGTCTCGACTAGCGGGATTTTCCACAGATACGCAGTATTTT. Protein sequence: CASSLSRLAGFSTDTQYF. This chain joins TRBV11-3 and TRBJ2-3, with 11 bases identical to TRBD2. The CDR3 loop spans 18 amino acids. Germline loops: CDR1 SGHNT, CDR2 YENEEA. After removal of 3 bases from V and 2 bases from J, the junction contained 10 bases not matched to a gene.

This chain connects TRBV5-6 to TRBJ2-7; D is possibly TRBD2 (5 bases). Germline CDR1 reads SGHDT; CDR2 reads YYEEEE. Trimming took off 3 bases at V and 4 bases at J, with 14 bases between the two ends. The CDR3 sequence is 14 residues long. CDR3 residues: CASSSRRGSYEQYF. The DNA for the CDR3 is TGTGCCAGCAGCTCGCGCCGGGGTTCTTACGAGCAGTACTTC. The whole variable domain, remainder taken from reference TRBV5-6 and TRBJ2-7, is DAGVTQSPTHLIKTRGQQVTLRCSPKSGHDTVSWYQQALGQGPQFIFQYYEEEERQRGNFPDRFSGHQFPNYSSELNVNALLLGDSALYLCASSSRRGSYEQYFGPGTRLTVT.

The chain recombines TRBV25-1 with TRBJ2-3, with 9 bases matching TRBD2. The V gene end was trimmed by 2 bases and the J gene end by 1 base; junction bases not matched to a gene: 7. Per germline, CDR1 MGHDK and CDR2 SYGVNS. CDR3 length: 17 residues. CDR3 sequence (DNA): TGTGCCAGCAGTGAAATCGCTAGCGGGGCCCGCACAGATACGCAGTATTTT. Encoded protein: CASSEIASGARTDTQYF. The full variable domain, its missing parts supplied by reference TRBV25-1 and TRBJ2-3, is EADIYQTPRYLVIGTGKKITLECSQTMGHDKMYWYQQDPGMELHLIHYSYGVNSTEKGDLSSESTVSRIRTEHFPLTLESARPSHTSQYLCASSEIASGARTDTQYFGPGTRLTVL.

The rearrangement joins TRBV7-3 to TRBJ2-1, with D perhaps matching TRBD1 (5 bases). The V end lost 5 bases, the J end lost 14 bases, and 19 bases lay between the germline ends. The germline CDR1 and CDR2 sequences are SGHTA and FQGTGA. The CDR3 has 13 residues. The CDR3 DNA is TGTGCCAGCAGCCCCGATACATCTGGGGCTAAGTTCTTC. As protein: CASSPDTSGAKFF.